A single sample is the source of the 29 T cell receptor beta chains below, sequenced in a study of vaccination and CD4 T cells after COVID-19. Treatment denoted: roughly 10-day PBMC culture with coronavirus spike peptide pools or control peptides (ViraFEST assay). Sequenced with the Oncomine TCR Beta short-read assay was DNA taken from cultured CD4+ T cells. TCRdb analysed the PCR reads with MiXCR anew, one entry per CDR3 protein. The data contain more than 10,000 distinct CDR3 sequences, around 30% of them singletons. Their antigens are not known. Sequenced here: CD4+ T cells from blood, cultured in vitro, sampled before SARS-CoV-2 vaccination. The receptors were sampled from a human donor who received a COVID-19 vaccine.

A few counts support this clonotype. V and J are TRBV15 and TRBJ2-5, with D possibly being TRBD2 (5 bases). CDR1 LNHNV and CDR2 YYDKDF come from the germline V gene (reference sequence). The germline V and J ends were trimmed by 5 bases and 3 bases, with 16 bases remaining between them. The CDR3 is 15 residues long. The CDR3 region has the DNA TGTGCCACCAGCGCCGGACTTCTTGCTGAAGAGACCCAGTACTTC. Amino acid sequence: CATSAGLLAEETQYF.

The chain combines TRBV20-1 with TRBJ2-5; 10 bases agree with TRBD2. Germline loops: CDR1 DFQATT, CDR2 SNEGSKA (reference sequence). J lost 2 bases, V lost 3 bases, and 9 bases had no gene match. This CDR3 is 16 amino acids long. Here the CDR3 reads CSASPTSGLAQETQYF. Written as DNA, the CDR3 is TGCAGTGCTAGTCCTACCTCGGGACTAGCGCAAGAGACCCAGTACTTC.

This chain uses TRBV6-1 with TRBJ2-3; possible D gene TRBD2, 6 bases. The CDR3 is made up of 16 amino acids. In germline, CDR1 is MNHNS, CDR2 SASEGT. V was trimmed by 6 bases and J by 1 base, leaving 17 bases between them. The CDR3 loop is CASRPSADRGTDTQYF. In DNA, the CDR3 is TGTGCCAGCAGACCTAGCGCCGATCGGGGCACAGATACGCAGTATTTT.

There are a few counts of this clonotype. The rearrangement joins TRBV19 to TRBJ2-5, with TRBD2 matching 9 bases. Trimming took 1 base from V and 0 from J; bases not matched to a gene: 15. Germline lookup yields CDR1 LNHDA and CDR2 SQIVND (reference sequence). The CDR3 is 20 residues long. DNA for the CDR3: TGTGCCAGTAGTATAGTTTGGGGAGGTAGCGGGGGCCAGTACCAAGAGACCCAGTACTTC. Protein product: CASSIVWGGSGGQYQETQYF.

This clonotype showed up just a few times. J is TRBJ2-7 and V is TRBV7-9; TRBD2 is a possible D gene (5 bases). V lost 5 bases and J lost 3, with 11 bases in between. There are 13 residues in the CDR3. Germline V gene lookup returns CDR1 SEHNR and CDR2 FQNEAQ (reference sequence). The CDR3 region is CASSPGRDYEQYF. The CDR3 DNA follows: TGTGCCAGCAGCCCCGGACGGGACTACGAGCAGTACTTC.

The chain employs TRBV30 and TRBJ2-7; D may be TRBD1 (5 bases). With 4 bases removed from V and 5 bases from J, the gap between germline ends came to 9 bases. Germline V lookup: CDR1 GTSNPN, CDR2 SVGIG (reference sequence). The CDR3 totals 11 residues. The CDR3: CAWTGPNEQYF. The CDR3 nucleotides read TGTGCCTGGACAGGGCCCAACGAGCAGTACTTC.

V gene TRBV5-6 combines with J gene TRBJ1-5, with 9 positions matching TRBD1. This CDR3 has 17 residues. V gave up 1 base and J gave up 2 bases; unmatched junction bases: 7. Per the germline V gene, CDR1 is SGHDT and CDR2 is YYEEEE. The CDR3 region is CASSLRTGVWGNQPQHF. CDR3 DNA: TGTGCCAGCAGCTTGAGGACAGGGGTATGGGGCAATCAGCCCCAGCATTTT.

The sample holds a few counts of this clonotype. CDR3 nucleotide sequence: TGCGCCAGCAGCTTAGCAGAGACCCAGTACTTC. This gives the protein CASSLAETQYF. V gene TRBV5-1 combines with J gene TRBJ2-5; D gene unclear. CDR3 length: 11 amino acids. CDR1 SGHRS and CDR2 YFSETQ come from the germline V gene. The V end lost 2 bases, the J end lost 4 bases, and 3 bases lay between the germline ends. The variable domain in full, completed from reference TRBV5-1 and TRBJ2-5, reads KAGVTQTPRYLIKTRGQQVTLSCSPISGHRSVSWYQQTPGQGLQFLFEYFSETQRNKGNFPGRFSGRQFSNSRSEMNVSTLELGDSALYLCASSLAETQYFGPGTRLLVL.

This sequence joins TRBV7-9 and TRBJ2-6, with a weak D call TRBD2 (6 bases). This CDR3 comprises 17 residues. Trimming left V 3 bases short and J 0 bases short, with 12 bases between. Germline V CDR1 and CDR2: SEHNR, FQNEAQ (reference sequence). CDR3 nucleotides: TGTGCCAGCAGCTTCAACGGGGGAGGCTCTGGGGCCAACGTCCTGACTTTC. Amino acid sequence: CASSFNGGGSGANVLTF.

This clonotype was counted a few times. This chain uses TRBV24-1 with TRBJ2-7; possible D gene TRBD2, 6 bases. CDR3 length equals 14 residues. Germline values: CDR1 KGHDR, CDR2 SFDVKD. V gave up 3 bases and J gave up 6 bases, with 14 bases separating them. The CDR3 DNA sequence: TGTGCCACCAGTGATGGTTATCCCGGGGGCGAGCAGTACTTC. Its protein is CATSDGYPGGEQYF.

Relative to its sample, this clonotype is medium-sized. The V gene is TRBV27, the J gene TRBJ1-2, with D unclear. V lost 3 bases and J 0 bases, leaving 11 bases between the germline ends. The CDR3 contains 15 residues. CDR1 and CDR2 from the germline V gene are MNHEY and SMNVEV (reference sequence). The DNA of the CDR3 is TGTGCCAGCAGTTTGTTTCAGCCTTCTAACTATGGCTACACCTTC. Protein product: CASSLFQPSNYGYTF.

This chain uses TRBV7-2 with TRBJ1-1, with D possibly matching TRBD1 (6 bases). V lost 8 bases and J 5 bases, leaving 18 bases between the germline ends. The CDR3 sequence is 14 residues long. Germline assignment: CDR1 SGHTA and CDR2 FQGNSA. The CDR3 region has the DNA TGTGCCAGCGGAGCAGGGGCCCGGGGGACTGAAGCTTTCTTT. Translation: CASGAGARGTEAFF.

The chain is built from TRBV4-1 and TRBJ1-6, with 8 positions matching TRBD1. Germline CDR1 and CDR2: MGHRA and YSYEKL. This CDR3 contains 17 residues. Germline trimming cut 1 base from V and 10 bases from J; bases unmatched to any gene: 12. The CDR3 DNA follows: TGCGCCAGCAGCCAAGTAGATCCCTGGACAGGGAACTCACCCCTCCACTTT. As protein: CASSQVDPWTGNSPLHF.

This clonotype has more than one count but fewer than ten. V usage is TRBV24-1 and J usage is TRBJ2-5; D remains unclear. Per germline, CDR1 KGHDR and CDR2 SFDVKD. CDR3 size: 15 residues. V was shortened by 4 bases and J by 1 base, with 12 bases between the two germline ends. The CDR3 spells CATSDVTASQETQYF. The DNA for the CDR3 is TGTGCCACCAGTGACGTGACGGCTTCCCAAGAGACCCAGTACTTC.

The table lists this clonotype with a few counts. The chain recombines TRBV6-4 with TRBJ2-3; 12 bases align to TRBD2. The CDR3 runs 15 residues. With V trimmed by 6 bases and J by 2 bases, 3 bases remained unmatched. Germline CDR1 and CDR2: MRHNA and SNTAGT. CDR3 bases: TGTGCCAGCAGCCCTAGCGGGGGGGCCACAGATACGCAGTATTTT. It is translated as CASSPSGGATDTQYF.

This clonotype has just a few counts. The chain joins TRBV6-1 to TRBJ2-1; D perhaps matches TRBD1 (6 bases). CDR1 MNHNS and CDR2 SASEGT come from the germline V gene. The CDR3 length is 14 residues. V gave up 5 bases and J gave up 9 bases, with 17 bases separating them. The CDR3, as DNA: TGTGCCAGCAGTCAAATCGCACAGGGCCGTGAGCAGTTCTTC. Amino acids: CASSQIAQGREQFF.

Sample share makes this clonotype medium-sized (0.01 to 0.1%). The chain combines TRBV19 with TRBJ1-1; maybe TRBD1 (5 bases). CDR3 size: 13 residues. Germline-derived CDR1 and CDR2 are LNHDA and SQIVND (reference sequence). V lost 5 bases, J lost 1 base, and 8 bases lay in between. The CDR3 is CASSVTANTEAFF. The CDR3 DNA reads TGTGCCAGTAGTGTGACAGCGAACACTGAAGCTTTCTTT.

The chain recombines TRBV4-2 with TRBJ2-3; no clear D. The CDR3 loop spans 13 amino acids. V was pared by 3 bases and J by 4 bases, with 8 bases between. Germline-derived CDR1 and CDR2 are LGHNA and YNFKEQ. The CDR3: CASSQLRADTQYF. CDR3 DNA sequence: TGTGCCAGCAGCCAGCTCAGAGCAGATACGCAGTATTTT.

The chain recombines TRBV15 with TRBJ2-5; D remains ambiguous. CDR1 is LNHNV, CDR2 YYDKDF, per germline (reference sequence). This CDR3 is 17 amino acids long. Trimming cost V 0 bases and J 7 bases, with 21 bases left between them. CDR3 protein: CATSRDPRASPLGTQYF. The DNA for the CDR3 is TGTGCCACCAGCAGAGACCCCCGGGCATCGCCCTTGGGGACCCAGTACTTC. The full variable domain, with the rest looked up from reference TRBV15 and TRBJ2-5, is DAMVIQNPRYQVTQFGKPVTLSCSQTLNHNVMYWYQQKSSQAPKLLFHYYDKDFNNEADTPDNFQSRRPNTSFCFLDIRSPGLGDTAMYLCATSRDPRASPLGTQYFGPGTRLLVL.

This clonotype was detected only a few times. The rearrangement uses TRBV9 and TRBJ2-6; D gene uncertain. From germline, CDR1 is SGDLS and CDR2 YYNGEE. The CDR3 loop spans 14 amino acids. V gave up 3 bases and J gave up 1 base, with 5 bases separating them. The CDR3 coding sequence is TGTGCCAGCAGCGCATCTTCTGGGGCCAACGTCCTGACTTTC. Encoded protein: CASSASSGANVLTF. The whole variable domain, filled in from reference TRBV9 and TRBJ2-6, reads DSGVTQTPKHLITATGQRVTLRCSPRSGDLSVYWYQQSLDQGLQFLIQYYNGEERAKGNILERFSAQQFPDLHSELNLSSLELGDSALYFCASSASSGANVLTFGAGSRLTVL.

The rearrangement uses TRBV12-5 and TRBJ2-3; 8 bases match TRBD2. Germline values: CDR1 LGHNT, CDR2 FRNRAP. V shed 3 bases and J 3 bases; nucleotides not matched to a gene: 11. The CDR3 has 17 residues. The CDR3 DNA sequence: TGTGCTAGTGGTTTCCTCCCAACTAGCGGTAATACAGATACGCAGTATTTT. It encodes CASGFLPTSGNTDTQYF.

In its sample, this clonotype was seen a few times. The chain combines TRBV19 with TRBJ1-2; no clear D. The V end was cut by 6 bases, the J end by 5 bases, with 19 bases between. The length of the CDR3 is 15 residues. Germline assignment: CDR1 LNHDA and CDR2 SQIVND (reference sequence). For the CDR3, the DNA is TGTGCCAGTAGCCGCGGGCCCGCCCGCCTTTATGGCTACACCTTC. Translating it yields CASSRGPARLYGYTF.

This clonotype appeared a few times. The gene calls are TRBV12-3 or TRBV12-4 and TRBJ1-1; a possible D gene is TRBD1 (5 bases). The CDR3 runs 11 residues. V was pared by 6 bases and J by 5 bases, with 7 bases between. The CDR3 protein is CASRRQTEAFF. CDR3 coding DNA: TGTGCCAGCAGACGACAGACTGAAGCTTTCTTT.

This clonotype was recorded only once. The rearrangement uses TRBV30 and TRBJ2-5; 10 bases align to TRBD2. V lost 2 bases to trimming and J lost 2 bases; unmatched junction nucleotides: 11. Germline lookup yields CDR1 GTSNPN and CDR2 SVGIG (reference sequence). The CDR3 covers 17 residues. The CDR3 loop is CAWSKKAGGLFQETQYF. The CDR3 DNA follows: TGTGCCTGGAGTAAGAAAGCGGGGGGGCTATTTCAAGAGACCCAGTACTTC.

This clonotype qualifies as hyperexpanded (1% or more). This chain links TRBV24-1 with TRBJ2-1; D is unresolved. This CDR3 is built from 14 residues. V lost 4 bases and J 5 bases, leaving 11 bases between the germline ends. CDR1 and CDR2 (germline): KGHDR, SFDVKD. CDR3 protein: CATSEPGPNNEQFF. DNA of the CDR3: TGTGCCACCAGTGAGCCAGGACCGAACAATGAGCAGTTCTTC.

This clonotype has only a few counts. The rearrangement uses TRBV12-3 or TRBV12-4 and TRBJ2-3, with 8 bases aligning to TRBD2. This CDR3 has 18 residues. V was clipped by 6 bases and J by 1 base; unmatched bases: 15. The CDR3 nucleotides are TGTGCCAGCAGCCTACCGGCGCGGGGGGTAGGTCGCACAGATACGCAGTATTTT. Encoded protein: CASSLPARGVGRTDTQYF.

This clonotype appeared a few times. The chain joins TRBV14 to TRBJ2-5; perhaps TRBD2 as D (6 bases). The germline V gene encodes CDR1 SGHDN and CDR2 FVKESK. CDR3 length equals 14 residues. The ends were cut back, 4 bases at V and 5 bases at J, with 14 bases in the middle. Here the CDR3 DNA reads TGTGCCAGCAGCCGTATGGCGGGGCGGGAGACCCAGTACTTC. Protein: CASSRMAGRETQYF. Full variable domain (remainder filled in from reference TRBV14 and TRBJ2-5): EAGVTQFPSHSVIEKGQTVTLRCDPISGHDNLYWYRRVMGKEIKFLLHFVKESKQDESGMPNNRFLAERTGGTYSTLKVQPAELEDSGVYFCASSRMAGRETQYFGPGTRLLVL.

The chain couples TRBV19 to TRBJ1-4; 12 nucleotides match TRBD1. The CDR3 contains 18 residues. CDR1 is LNHDA and CDR2 is SQIVND in the germline V gene (reference sequence). After removal of 10 bases from V and 6 bases from J, the junction contained 18 bases not matched to a gene. The DNA of the CDR3 is TGTGCCACTGTACCGGGACAGGGGGCGCGGGGGGGGGATGAAAAACTGTTTTTT. Residues: CATVPGQGARGGDEKLFF. Based on the CDR3 plus reference TRBV19 and TRBJ1-4, the full variable domain is DGGITQSPKYLFRKEGQNVTLSCEQNLNHDAMYWYRQDPGQGLRLIYYSQIVNDFQKGDIAEGYSVSREKKESFPLTVTSAQKNPTAFYLCATVPGQGARGGDEKLFFGSGTQLSVL.

The V and J genes are TRBV19 and TRBJ1-1; D unclear. The CDR3 has 10 residues. CDR1 and CDR2 from the germline V gene are LNHDA and SQIVND (reference sequence). Trimming cost V 4 bases and J 3 bases, with 0 bases left between them. The CDR3 is CASSNTEAFF. In DNA form, the CDR3 reads TGTGCCAGTAGTAACACTGAAGCTTTCTTT.